Listed below are T cell receptor beta chains from one sample, sequenced in a study of blood T cell repertoires in COVID-19. Profiling relied on immunoSEQ multiplex PCR, and the TCRdb table lists in-frame clones only, not all of them. The sample has about 290,000 clones, roughly 80% seen once; the top ten hold around 3.9%. The sequencing sample was made of peripheral blood. The receptor set was obtained from a woman aged 45 to 65 with active or convalescent COVID-19. CDR3s leave out the opening cysteine and the closing phenylalanine or tryptophan. Not all rows give a size; the values are once, few, many and, for expanded clones, a class.

v_gene	abundance	j_gene	len	CDR3aa
TRBV10-1	NA	TRBJ2-1	11	ASSEAGVREQF
TRBV5-4	NA	TRBJ1-2	12	ASSFKTGDYGYT
TRBV5-4	NA	TRBJ1-2	13	ASSLGPGMHYGYT
TRBV24-1	NA	TRBJ2-1	16	ATSDTRLAGGGWNEQF
TRBV19	NA	TRBJ1-6	12	ASSITGERSPLH
TRBV24-1	NA	TRBJ2-3	15	ATSDQRTSGRGDTQY
TRBV18	few	TRBJ2-2	13	ASSPVSEGPEELF
TRBV7-2	NA	TRBJ1-1	10	ASSHRGTEAF
TRBV12-3/TRBV12-4	NA	TRBJ1-5	11	ASSFNSQGPQH
TRBV3-1/TRBV3-2	NA	TRBJ2-7	9	ASSRVYEQY
TRBV5-5	once	TRBJ2-2	14	ASSSTTSRYTGELF
TRBV7-2	few	TRBJ1-3	12	ASLRGGGGNTIY
TRBV6-5	once	TRBJ1-1	13	ASSDGDRVGTEAF
TRBV7-9	NA	TRBJ1-4	13	ASSDRVLNGEKLF
TRBV29-1	NA	TRBJ2-1	12	SVGTGGTGNEQF
TRBV9	NA	TRBJ2-5	14	ASSVGEIAEGETQY
TRBV11-2	NA	TRBJ2-5	13	ASSSKGLAMETQY
TRBV30	once	TRBJ2-7	16	AWSLDYGTSGSSYEQY
TRBV11-2	NA	TRBJ1-2	15	ASSLVGGRQRMGGYT
TRBV18	once	TRBJ2-7	13	ASSVSGRGWYEQY
TRBV27	NA	TRBJ1-2	11	ASRDREFHGYT